The 21 T cell receptor beta chains below come from one sample, sequenced in a study of beta chain features in type 1 diabetes. Study-wide points: Among patients with Type 1 diabetes, TCRB CDR3s were moderately but significantly shorter in every one of the four CD4+ subsets.

Sequencing targeted expressed TCRB transcripts, as all isolated RNA had been reverse transcribed. The method was immunoSEQ multiplex PCR; TCRdb's version includes in-frame clones alone and lacks a portion of them. Of about 160,000 clones detected, around 8% appear once; the ten largest clones hold 0.94%. Antigens of these TCRs are unknown. Sample: central memory CD4+ T cells from blood. The receptors were gathered from a middle-aged woman with type 1 diabetes.

This clone was seen ten or more times. The rearrangement joins TRBV28 to TRBJ2-2; perhaps TRBD1 as D (8 bases). Trimming removed 5 bases at V and 0 bases at J, with 13 bases between. The CDR3 totals 16 residues. Germline V gene lookup returns CDR1 MDHEN and CDR2 SYDVKM. CDR3 residues: CASSPAGQANTGELFF. The CDR3 region has the DNA TGTGCCAGCAGTCCAGCGGGACAGGCGAACACCGGGGAGCTGTTTTTT.

The rearrangement joins TRBV27 to TRBJ2-1, with 7 positions matching TRBD2. The V and J ends lost 3 bases and 2 bases, in that order; junction bases with no gene match: 1. CDR3 length: 14 residues. Looked up from germline, CDR1 is MNHEY and CDR2 is SMNVEV (reference sequence). The DNA of the CDR3 is TGTGCCAGCAGTTTCGGGAGGCCCTACAATGAGCAGTTCTTC. Translation gives CASSFGRPYNEQFF.

In its sample, this clone was seen once. J is TRBJ2-2 and V is TRBV28; 8 bases line up with TRBD1. CDR3 length equals 14 residues. After removal of 9 bases from V and 0 bases from J, the junction contained 3 bases not matched to a gene. Germline V gives CDR1 MDHEN, CDR2 SYDVKM. This chain's CDR3 is CASKTGANTGELFF. For the CDR3, the DNA is TGTGCCAGTAAGACAGGGGCGAACACCGGGGAGCTGTTTTTT.

This clone has ten or more counts. The gene calls are TRBV7-2 and TRBJ1-2, with unresolved D. Deletions cut 1 base from V and 4 bases from J, with 7 bases between. The CDR3 has 13 amino acids. CDR1 is SGHTA and CDR2 is FQGNSA in the germline V gene. The CDR3 region is CASSLDRSYGYTF. CDR3 nucleotide sequence: TGTGCCAGCAGCTTAGACCGGAGCTATGGCTACACCTTC.

About this clone itself: At one end the junction does not follow the germline gene, possibly because of a read error. This chain links TRBV4-1 with TRBJ1-2, with TRBD1 matching over 10 bases. Germline V CDR1 and CDR2: MGHRA, YSYEKL. The CDR3 length is 14 residues. The CDR3 spells CASSDRGRFYGYTF. The CDR3 coding sequence is TGTGCCAGCAGTGACAGGGGGCGCTTTTATGGCTACACCTTC.

Many counts were recorded for this clone. V gene TRBV5-1 combines with J gene TRBJ2-1; 7 bases line up with TRBD2. This CDR3 is 15 amino acids long. Germline values: CDR1 SGHRS, CDR2 YFSETQ. Trimming at V came to 4 bases and at J to 5 bases, leaving 9 bases not matched to a gene. The CDR3 reads CASSPVSRGDNEQFF. The CDR3 nucleotides are TGCGCCAGCAGCCCCGTTTCCCGGGGGGACAATGAGCAGTTCTTC.

This clone was counted between two and nine times. This chain uses TRBV27 with TRBJ2-6; D ambiguous. CDR3 length: 18 amino acids. Trimming stripped 4 bases from V and 0 bases from J, with 16 bases between. Germline CDR1 and CDR2: MNHEY and SMNVEV (reference sequence). The CDR3 is CASSSKSVWASGANVLTF. The CDR3 bases are TGTGCCAGCAGTTCAAAATCCGTTTGGGCCTCTGGGGCCAACGTCCTGACTTTC.

This clone was observed a handful of times. The chain is built from TRBV14 and TRBJ1-6; D unclear. The CDR3 spans 15 residues. The germline CDR1 and CDR2 sequences are SGHDN and FVKESK. Trimming pared 0 bases from V and 10 bases from J, leaving 13 bases between. The CDR3 DNA reads TGTGCCAGCAGCCAAGAAAGTCCCCGGGTATCACCCCTCCACTTT. This sequence encodes CASSQESPRVSPLHF.

This clone was seen only a few times. The chain joins TRBV5-4 to TRBJ2-5; the match to TRBD1 covers 7 bases. The J segment lost 3 bases and the V segment lost 1 base, leaving 9 bases of the junction unmatched. The germline V gene has CDR1 SGHNT and CDR2 YYREEE (reference sequence). This CDR3 is 16 amino acids long. CDR3 nucleotide sequence: TGTGCCAGCAGCTTGAAATACCACAGGGGCGAAGAGACCCAGTACTTC. This encodes CASSLKYHRGEETQYF.

This clone has ten or more counts. Other DNA sequences of this sample code for an identical CDR3. The V and J genes are TRBV29-1 and TRBJ1-1, with TRBD1 matching over 9 bases. Looked up from germline, CDR1 is SQVTM and CDR2 is ANQGSEA. CDR3 length: 12 residues. V lost 6 bases to trimming and J lost 1 base; unmatched junction nucleotides: 0. The CDR3 spells CSVGQGNTEAFF. In nucleotides, the CDR3 is TGCAGCGTGGGACAGGGGAACACTGAAGCTTTCTTT.

This clone was seen only a few times. CDR3 in amino acids: CASSLGLGTGGIIQYF. DNA for the CDR3: TGCGCCAGCAGCTTGGGTCTTGGTACAGGGGGAATCATTCAGTACTTC. The chain employs TRBV5-1 and TRBJ2-4; 8 bases map to TRBD1. V lost 0 bases to trimming and J lost 9 bases; unmatched junction nucleotides: 11. Germline CDR1 and CDR2: SGHRS and YFSETQ. The CDR3 contains 16 residues.

This clone was seen only a few times. The chain combines TRBV18 with TRBJ2-1; weak D call: TRBD1 (5 bases). Trimming left V 3 bases short and J 2 bases short, with 11 bases between. Germline CDR1 is KGHSH and CDR2 is LQKENI. CDR3 size: 15 residues. CDR3 nucleotides: TGTGCCAGCTCACCTGCAGGGAACCCCTACAATGAGCAGTTCTTC. It translates to CASSPAGNPYNEQFF.

Only a few counts were recorded for this clone. V is TRBV28 and J is TRBJ1-2; D remains unclear. Germline V gene data show CDR1 as MDHEN and CDR2 as SYDVKM. The CDR3 sequence is 14 residues long. Trimming pared 2 bases from V and 4 bases from J, leaving 11 bases between. The CDR3 coding sequence is TGTGCCAGCAGTTTAATCGCTACCGGCTATGGCTACACCTTC. The encoded protein is CASSLIATGYGYTF.

This clone showed up many times. The CDR3 DNA sequence: TGTGCCACCGGGGACAGAGTCTACGAGCAGTACTTC. Its protein product is CATGDRVYEQYF. V is TRBV28 and J is TRBJ2-7; the match to TRBD1 covers 7 bases. Per germline, CDR1 MDHEN and CDR2 SYDVKM. There are 12 residues in the CDR3. Trimming at V came to 10 bases and at J to 3 bases, leaving 6 bases not matched to a gene.

The rearrangement links TRBV18 to TRBJ1-1, with D possibly being TRBD1 (5 bases). Germline V lookup: CDR1 KGHSH, CDR2 LQKENI. This CDR3 has 15 residues. Trimming removed 6 bases from V and 3 bases from J, with 17 bases in between. For the CDR3, the DNA is TGTGCCAGCTCCCTGAGGAGGGGAATTGACACTGAAGCTTTCTTT. Translation gives CASSLRRGIDTEAFF.

This clone was picked up one time. Here the CDR3 DNA reads TGTGCCAGCAGCTTAGAAGAACAGGGACGTACTAACACTGAAGCTTTCTTT. Protein product: CASSLEEQGRTNTEAFF. The chain links TRBV7-8 to TRBJ1-1, with D perhaps TRBD1 (6 bases). The CDR3 runs to 17 residues. V was clipped by 1 base and J by 2 bases, with 17 bases between them. CDR1 SGHVS and CDR2 FQNEAQ come from the germline V gene.

This clone was seen a handful of times. The chain combines TRBV7-8 with TRBJ2-3, with 13 bases fitting TRBD2. Germline CDR1 reads SGHVS; CDR2 reads FQNEAQ. The CDR3 extends over 18 amino acids. V lost 6 bases and J lost 1; bases outside the gene matches: 10. This CDR3 is CASRTRTSGRGGTDTQYF. Here the CDR3 DNA reads TGTGCCAGCAGAACCAGGACTAGCGGGAGAGGGGGCACAGATACGCAGTATTTT.

This clone was observed a handful of times. The chain's CDR3 is CASSDGFNQPQHF. The CDR3 DNA reads as TGTGCCAGCAGTGACGGGTTCAATCAGCCCCAGCATTTT. The chain joins TRBV27 to TRBJ1-5, with no clear D. This CDR3 has 13 residues. Per the germline V gene, CDR1 is MNHEY and CDR2 is SMNVEV (reference sequence). V was clipped by 5 bases and J by 3 bases, with 8 bases between them.

As concerns this clone: At one of its ends the junction is not consistent with the germline gene, which may arise from a read error. The V gene is TRBV7-7, the J gene TRBJ2-5; 13 bases line up with TRBD2. Germline V gene sequence: CDR1 SSHAT, CDR2 FNYEAQ (reference sequence). This CDR3 has 15 residues. The CDR3: CASSLGTSGVETQYF. CDR3 bases: TGTGCTAGCAGCCTAGGGACTAGCGGGGTGGAGACCCAGTACTTC.

The chain couples TRBV7-2 to TRBJ2-1; TRBD2 matches at 11 bases. J was trimmed by 5 bases and V by 1 base; bases with no gene match: 4. The germline V gene encodes CDR1 SGHTA and CDR2 FQGNSA. This CDR3 spans 16 amino acids. In DNA, the CDR3 is TGTGCCAGCAGCTTAGGTCCTAGCGGGGGGAACAATGAGCAGTTCTTC. As protein: CASSLGPSGGNNEQFF.

The rearrangement joins TRBV5-1 to TRBJ2-1, with 7 bases fitting TRBD1. J gave up 7 bases and V 0 bases, and 1 base lay outside the gene matches. The V gene's germline CDR1 is SGHRS and CDR2 YFSETQ. The CDR3 has 13 amino acids. CDR3 in amino acids: CASSLARGNEQFF. As DNA, the CDR3 is TGCGCCAGCAGCTTGGCCAGGGGGAATGAGCAGTTCTTC.